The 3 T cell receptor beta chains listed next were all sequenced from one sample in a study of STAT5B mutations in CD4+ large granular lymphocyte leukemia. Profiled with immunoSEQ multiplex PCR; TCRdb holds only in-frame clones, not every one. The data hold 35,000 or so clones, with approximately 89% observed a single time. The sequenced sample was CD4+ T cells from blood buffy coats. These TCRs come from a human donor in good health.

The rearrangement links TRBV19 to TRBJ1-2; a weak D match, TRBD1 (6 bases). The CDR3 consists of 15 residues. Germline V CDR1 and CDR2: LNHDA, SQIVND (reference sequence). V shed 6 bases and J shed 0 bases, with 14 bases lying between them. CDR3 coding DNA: TGTGCCAGTAGCCGAGACAGGATGGCTAACTATGGCTACACCTTC. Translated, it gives CASSRDRMANYGYTF.

The CDR3 is CASSSEGSEQFF. In nucleotides, the CDR3 is TGTGCCAGCAGCTCCGAGGGGAGTGAGCAGTTCTTC. The V call is TRBV7-3, the J call TRBJ2-1, with D possibly being TRBD1 or TRBD2 (5 bases each). The V end was cut by 4 bases, the J end by 9 bases, with 10 bases between. Germline CDR1 reads SGHTA; CDR2 reads FQGTGA. The CDR3 has 12 amino acids.

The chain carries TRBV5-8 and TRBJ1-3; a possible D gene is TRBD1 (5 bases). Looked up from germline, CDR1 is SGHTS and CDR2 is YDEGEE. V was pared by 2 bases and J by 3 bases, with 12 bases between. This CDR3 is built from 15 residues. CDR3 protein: CASSLRQGIGNTIYF. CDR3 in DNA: TGTGCCAGCAGCTTACGGCAGGGTATTGGAAACACCATATATTTT.